The 22 T cell receptor beta chains listed next were all sequenced from one sample in a study of blood T cell repertoires in COVID-19. Libraries were prepared by immunoSEQ multiplex PCR; TCRdb keeps only in-frame clonotypes and omits some of them. The table includes hundreds of thousands of clones, around 87% detected once. Sample: PBMCs or T cells enriched from blood (not recorded which). The source of these receptors is a woman aged 18-35 years with acute COVID-19.

The CDR3 DNA is TGTGCCTGGAGTGGCGGACTTAACTATGGCTACACCTTC. Encoded protein: CAWSGGLNYGYTF. The chain links TRBV30 to TRBJ1-2, with D unclear. The V end lost 1 base, the J end lost 1 base, and 7 bases lay between the germline ends. This CDR3 is 13 amino acids long. Per germline, CDR1 GTSNPN and CDR2 SVGIG (reference sequence).

This clone has a single count. CDR3 sequence reads: CAIQRFPAYGYTF. The CDR3 DNA sequence: TGTGCCATTCAGAGGTTCCCCGCCTATGGCTACACCTTC. V gene TRBV28 combines with J gene TRBJ1-2; D ambiguous. The ends were cut back, 10 bases at V and 4 bases at J, with 16 bases in the middle. The CDR3 loop spans 13 amino acids. Germline V gene lookup returns CDR1 MDHEN and CDR2 SYDVKM.

This chain uses TRBV27 with TRBJ2-1; 8 positions match TRBD2. The CDR3 spans 13 residues. Germline-derived CDR1 and CDR2 are MNHEY and SMNVEV (reference sequence). The ends lost 5 bases at V and 11 bases at J; junction bases unmatched: 8. The CDR3, as DNA: TGTGCCAGCAGTCCCAGCGGGAGCCTAAAGCAGTTCTTC. Protein sequence: CASSPSGSLKQFF.

This chain connects TRBV29-1 to TRBJ2-1; D gene unclear. Between the trimmed V and J ends, which lost 8 bases and 9 bases, there was a span of 8 bases. CDR1 is SQVTM and CDR2 is ANQGSEA in the germline V gene. CDR3 length: 9 amino acids. The CDR3 DNA follows: TGCAGCACACATGGTGAGCAGTTCTTC. This encodes CSTHGEQFF.

The rearrangement joins TRBV19 to TRBJ2-1; 10 nucleotides agree with TRBD2. CDR1 and CDR2 (germline): LNHDA, SQIVND (reference sequence). The CDR3 sequence is 16 residues long. The V and J ends lost 5 bases and 8 bases, in that order; junction bases with no gene match: 12. CDR3 residues: CASSPPEGSGRYEQFF. The CDR3 DNA follows: TGTGCCAGTAGTCCCCCGGAAGGTAGCGGGAGGTATGAGCAGTTCTTC.

The V gene is TRBV3-1 (or the pseudogene TRBV3-2), the J gene TRBJ1-1, with 9 bases identical to TRBD1. The CDR3 runs 16 residues. Germline V gives CDR1 LGHDT, CDR2 YNNKEL (reference sequence). V trimming: 4 bases; J trimming: 1 base; junction bases outside the gene matches: 7. CDR3 sequence (DNA): TGTGCCAGCAGCCTGTGGACAGGGGCTTCGAACACTGAAGCTTTCTTT. This encodes CASSLWTGASNTEAFF.

As concerns this clone: A junction end diverges from the germline sequence, so it may reflect a read error. The gene calls are TRBV5-1 and TRBJ2-2; D might be TRBD1 (6 bases). Germline CDR1 reads SGHRS; CDR2 reads YFSETQ. This CDR3 region has 16 residues. CDR3 nucleotides: TGCGCCAGCAGCTTGGCCATGCAGGGGAACGCCGGGGAGCTGTTTTTT. It encodes CASSLAMQGNAGELFF.

This rearrangement joins TRBV14 to TRBJ1-1, with no clear D. Trimming took off 5 bases at V and 3 bases at J, with 13 bases between the two ends. Germline lookup yields CDR1 SGHDN and CDR2 FVKESK. This CDR3 is 14 amino acids long. The CDR3 bases are TGTGCCAGCAGCTCAGAGGCGGGGTACACTGAAGCTTTCTTT. Encoded protein: CASSSEAGYTEAFF.

The gene calls are TRBV28 and TRBJ1-4, with 9 bases that match TRBD1. Germline V CDR1 and CDR2: MDHEN, SYDVKM. This CDR3 comprises 16 residues. J lost 3 bases, V lost 3 bases, and 5 bases had no gene match. DNA of the CDR3: TGTGCCAGCAGTTTCCCGGGACAGGGATCTAATGAAAAACTGTTTTTT. This encodes CASSFPGQGSNEKLFF. Drawing the rest from reference TRBV28 and TRBJ1-4, the complete variable domain is DVKVTQSSRYLVKRTGEKVFLECVQDMDHENMFWYRQDPGLGLRLIYFSYDVKMKEKGDIPEGYSVSREKKERFSLILESASTNQTSMYLCASSFPGQGSNEKLFFGSGTQLSVL.

The chain recombines TRBV18 with TRBJ2-2; TRBD1 is a possible D gene (6 bases). V lost 1 base and J 1 base, leaving 7 bases between the germline ends. This CDR3 contains 15 residues. The germline CDR1 and CDR2 sequences are KGHSH and LQKENI. The chain's CDR3 is CASSPRGQNTGELFF. The CDR3 region has the DNA TGTGCCAGCTCACCACGGGGACAGAACACCGGGGAGCTGTTTTTT.

The V gene is TRBV4-2, the J gene TRBJ1-5; D unclear. Trimming took 0 bases from V and 2 from J, leaving 14 bases between them. This CDR3 has 17 amino acids. CDR1 and CDR2 (germline): LGHNA, YNFKEQ. The CDR3 nucleotides are TGTGCCAGCAGCCAAGAGGGCGTGGCTAAGGGCAATCAGCCCCAGCATTTT. Amino acids: CASSQEGVAKGNQPQHF.

The chain links TRBV19 to TRBJ1-3; 7 bases line up with TRBD1. This CDR3 region has 18 residues. Germline loops: CDR1 LNHDA, CDR2 SQIVND (reference sequence). J lost 2 bases, V lost 5 bases, and 15 bases had no gene match. In DNA, the CDR3 is TGTGCCAGTAGTTCCCGCCTGACAGGGTTCAAAACTGGAAACACCATATATTTT. Amino acid sequence: CASSSRLTGFKTGNTIYF.

This chain links TRBV5-1 with TRBJ1-1; D might be TRBD1 (5 bases). CDR3 length: 14 residues. Trimming cost V 6 bases and J 0 bases, with 12 bases left between them. The germline V gene has CDR1 SGHRS and CDR2 YFSETQ. The CDR3, as DNA: TGCGCCAGCACTAAAAAGGGGATGAACACTGAAGCTTTCTTT. Amino acid sequence: CASTKKGMNTEAFF.

This clone turned up a few times. The genes are TRBV10-3 and TRBJ2-2, with 10 bases matching TRBD2. This CDR3 is 17 amino acids long. CDR1 is ENHRY and CDR2 is SYGVKD in the germline V gene. With 6 bases clipped from V and 5 bases from J, the junction kept 12 bases outside the gene matches. CDR3 protein: CAISSKDLAGETGELFF. The CDR3 DNA reads as TGTGCCATCAGCTCAAAAGACCTAGCGGGAGAAACCGGGGAGCTGTTTTTT.

This clone was seen only once. This chain uses TRBV18 with TRBJ2-1; tentative D call: TRBD2 (6 bases). V dropped 8 bases and J dropped 4 bases, with 9 bases sitting between them. CDR1 is KGHSH and CDR2 is LQKENI in the germline V gene. The CDR3 is 12 amino acids. The CDR3 here is CASGGLYNEQFF. The CDR3, as DNA: TGTGCCAGCGGGGGACTTTACAATGAGCAGTTCTTC. The variable domain in full, with the rest retrieved from reference TRBV18 and TRBJ2-1, is NAGVMQNPRHLVRRRGQEARLRCSPMKGHSHVYWYRQLPEEGLKFMVYLQKENIIDESGMPKERFSAEFPKEGPSILRIQQVVRGDSAAYFCASGGLYNEQFFGPGTRLTVL.

This clone was detected only once. The rearrangement links TRBV14 to TRBJ2-1; 7 nucleotides line up with TRBD1. This CDR3 spans 13 amino acids. The germline V gene has CDR1 SGHDN and CDR2 FVKESK. With V trimmed by 4 bases and J by 13 bases, 10 bases remained unmatched. Here the CDR3 DNA reads TGTGCCAGCAGCCTCCCCTGGGGGACAGTCCAGTTCTTC. Translated: CASSLPWGTVQFF. Full variable domain (outside the CDR3, taken from reference TRBV14 and TRBJ2-1): EAGVTQFPSHSVIEKGQTVTLRCDPISGHDNLYWYRRVMGKEIKFLLHFVKESKQDESGMPNNRFLAERTGGTYSTLKVQPAELEDSGVYFCASSLPWGTVQFFGPGTRLTVL.

This chain links TRBV9 with TRBJ1-3, with D hard to call. V was cut by 0 bases and J by 2 bases, with 12 bases left in between. Looked up from germline, CDR1 is SGDLS and CDR2 is YYNGEE. This CDR3 region has 16 residues. Here the CDR3 reads CASSVGPSGTGNTIYF. In nucleotides, the CDR3 is TGTGCCAGCAGCGTAGGGCCGTCAGGTACTGGAAACACCATATATTTT.

The chain couples TRBV5-1 to TRBJ2-3; 7 nucleotides match TRBD1. The CDR3 contains 14 residues. Germline loops: CDR1 SGHRS, CDR2 YFSETQ. J lost 3 bases, V lost 5 bases, and 6 bases had no gene match. The CDR3 DNA sequence: TGCGCCAGCAGATTTGGACAGGAGACAGATACGCAGTATTTT. As protein: CASRFGQETDTQYF.

The rearrangement links TRBV27 to TRBJ1-1; D is undetermined. From germline, CDR1 is MNHEY and CDR2 SMNVEV (reference sequence). The CDR3 is 13 residues long. Trimming removed 0 bases at V and 5 bases at J, with 7 bases between. The CDR3 DNA follows: TGTGCCAGCAGTTTATCGGAGGGAACTGAAGCTTTCTTT. This translates into CASSLSEGTEAFF.

This rearrangement joins TRBV28 to TRBJ1-1, with D perhaps TRBD1 (6 bases). CDR3 length: 13 residues. The V gene lost 6 bases and the J gene lost 6 bases, with 14 bases spanning the gap. CDR1 MDHEN and CDR2 SYDVKM come from the germline V gene. This CDR3 is CASRTGLGPEAFF. CDR3 coding DNA: TGTGCCAGCAGAACAGGGTTGGGGCCTGAAGCTTTCTTT.

This clone has just a few counts. The chain combines TRBV3-1 (or the pseudogene TRBV3-2) with TRBJ2-2, with 10 bases matching TRBD2. Per the germline V gene, CDR1 is LGHDT and CDR2 is YNNKEL (reference sequence). The trim removed 3 bases at V and 5 bases at J, leaving 9 bases unmatched. The CDR3 length is 17 residues. CDR3 sequence (DNA): TGTGCCAGCAGCCACGCCCGCGCAGCGGGAGGGACCGGGGAGCTGTTTTTT. This sequence encodes CASSHARAAGGTGELFF.

The V and J genes are TRBV5-8 and TRBJ2-3; 7 bases align to TRBD2. The trim removed 4 bases at V and 3 bases at J, leaving 8 bases unmatched. The CDR3 length is 15 residues. Germline V CDR1 and CDR2: SGHTS, YDEGEE. In DNA, the CDR3 is TGTGCCAGCAGCCAGGTGGCGGGAGTGACAGATACGCAGTATTTT. It encodes CASSQVAGVTDTQYF. The full variable domain, with the rest looked up from reference TRBV5-8 and TRBJ2-3, is EAGVTQSPTHLIKTRGQQATLRCSPISGHTSVYWYQQALGLGLQFLLWYDEGEERNRGNFPPRFSGRQFPNYSSELNVNALELEDSALYLCASSQVAGVTDTQYFGPGTRLTVL.